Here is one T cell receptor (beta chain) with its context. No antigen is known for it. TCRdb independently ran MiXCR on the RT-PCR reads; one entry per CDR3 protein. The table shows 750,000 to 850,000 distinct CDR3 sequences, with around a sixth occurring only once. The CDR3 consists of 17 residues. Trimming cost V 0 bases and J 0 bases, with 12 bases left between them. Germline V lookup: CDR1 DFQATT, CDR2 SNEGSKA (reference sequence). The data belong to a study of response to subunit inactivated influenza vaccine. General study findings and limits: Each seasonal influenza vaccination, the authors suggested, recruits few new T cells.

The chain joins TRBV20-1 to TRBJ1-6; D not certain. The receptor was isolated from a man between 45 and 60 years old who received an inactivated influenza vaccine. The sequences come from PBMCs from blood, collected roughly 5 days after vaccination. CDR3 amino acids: CSARDIRASSYNSPLHF. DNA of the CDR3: TGCAGTGCTAGAGATATCCGGGCGAGCTCCTATAATTCACCCCTCCACTTT.